These 27 T cell receptor beta chains originate from one sample sequenced in a study of CD8+CD57+ T cells in acquired aplastic anemia. Individuals selected for sequencing had exhibited CD8+CD57+ cell expansion on flow cytometry. For CDR3 and TCR beta VDJ profiling, genomic DNA was the template used. TCRdb re-called the reads with MiXCR, one entry per CDR3 protein. The sample consists of fewer than 250,000 distinct CDR3 sequences, over 40% of them appearing once. Sequencing input: sorted CD4+, CD8+, or CD8+CD57+ T cells (not recorded which) from PBMCs. All receptors derive from a human donor with aplastic anemia.

In this sample, this clonotype turned up a few times. V usage is TRBV5-1 and J usage is TRBJ1-1; 12 nucleotides match TRBD1. The CDR3 totals 14 residues. The germline V gene encodes CDR1 SGHRS and CDR2 YFSETQ. V gave up 4 bases and J gave up 11 bases; unmatched junction bases: 9. The CDR3 DNA sequence: TGCGCCAGCAGCCAGTACGGGACAGGGGGCTTGGCTTTCTTT. Protein sequence: CASSQYGTGGLAFF. Looking up the rest from reference TRBV5-1 and TRBJ1-1 gives the full variable domain: KAGVTQTPRYLIKTRGQQVTLSCSPISGHRSVSWYQQTPGQGLQFLFEYFSETQRNKGNFPGRFSGRQFSNSRSEMNVSTLELGDSALYLCASSQYGTGGLAFFGQGTRLTVV.

As for this clonotype: Just one base apart from a much larger clone, this may be a read error. The chain joins TRBV5-1 to TRBJ1-5; 7 bases align to TRBD1. The CDR3 covers 15 residues. In germline, CDR1 is SGHRS, CDR2 YFSETQ. DNA of the CDR3: TGCGCCAGCAGCACCACGACAGGGCCCAATCAGCCCCAGCGTTTT. This codes for CASSTTTGPNQPQRF.

This clonotype appeared many times. J is TRBJ1-3 and V is TRBV9; D is uncertain. Germline-derived CDR1 and CDR2 are SGDLS and YYNGEE. Trimming cost V 0 bases and J 7 bases, with 14 bases left between them. The CDR3 length is 15 residues. CDR3: CASSVDGEGRNTIYF. CDR3 sequence (DNA): TGTGCCAGCAGCGTAGACGGCGAGGGAAGGAACACCATATATTTT.

This rearrangement joins TRBV19 to TRBJ2-1; tentatively, D is TRBD2 (5 bases). V was trimmed by 2 bases and J by 4 bases, leaving 6 bases between them. Per the germline V gene, CDR1 is LNHDA and CDR2 is SQIVND (reference sequence). The CDR3 has 13 residues. CDR3 in DNA: TGTGCCAGTAGTATAACGGGGTACAATGAGCAGTTCTTC. It encodes CASSITGYNEQFF.

The rearrangement links TRBV15 to TRBJ1-1; 7 bases line up with TRBD1. Germline CDR1 and CDR2: LNHNV and YYDKDF (reference sequence). The CDR3 is 15 amino acids. The ends lost 3 bases at V and 5 bases at J; junction bases unmatched: 9. The chain's CDR3 is CATSSDRVLRTEAFF. CDR3 DNA sequence: TGTGCCACCAGCAGCGACAGGGTGTTGAGGACTGAAGCTTTCTTT.

This clonotype was observed at least ten times. The CDR3 DNA reads as TGTGCCAGCAGCCCCCGGGGAGGATTTAACTATGGCTACACCTTC. This sequence encodes CASSPRGGFNYGYTF. The V call is TRBV7-9, the J call TRBJ1-2; D not certain. CDR3 size: 15 residues. The germline V and J ends were trimmed by 5 bases and 1 base, with 14 bases remaining between them. CDR1 and CDR2 from the germline V gene are SEHNR and FQNEAQ (reference sequence).

There are many counts of this clonotype. One junction end disagrees with the germline gene, perhaps due to a read error. The chain carries TRBV7-9 and TRBJ2-2; no definite D call. This CDR3 spans 12 amino acids. Germline CDR1 and CDR2: SEHNR and FQNEAQ (reference sequence). CDR3 nucleotide sequence: TGTGCCAGCAGCCAAACTCTTGGGGAACTGTTTTTT. Its translation is CASSQTLGELFF.

The chain links TRBV7-8 to TRBJ2-6; D possibly corresponds to TRBD1 (5 bases). The CDR3 totals 16 residues. The V and J ends lost 1 base and 4 bases respectively, with 11 bases between them. From germline, CDR1 is SGHVS and CDR2 FQNEAQ. CDR3 nucleotides: TGTGCCAGCAGCTTAGGGACAAGCACCGGGGCCAACGTCCTGACTTTC. Translating it yields CASSLGTSTGANVLTF.

Concerning this clonotype: An end of the junction differs from the germline gene, which may be a read error. V is TRBV19 and J is TRBJ2-3; TRBD1 agrees at 8 bases. The J call may be in error: the DNA end matches TRBJ2-5 better. CDR3 length: 16 amino acids. From germline, CDR1 is LNHDA and CDR2 SQIVND (reference sequence). CDR3 amino acids: CASSPRTGRVEETQYF. DNA for the CDR3: TGCGCCAGTAGTCCTAGGACAGGGCGCGTAGAGGAGACCCAGTACTTC.

The gene calls are TRBV5-4 and TRBJ2-1; D could derive from TRBD1 or TRBD2 (5 bases each). Trimming left V 5 bases short and J 3 bases short, with 21 bases between. This CDR3 region has 17 residues. The V gene's germline CDR1 is SGHNT and CDR2 YYREEE (reference sequence). CDR3 loop: CASRSGTANYGYNEQFF. CDR3 DNA: TGTGCCAGCAGATCCGGGACGGCGAACTATGGCTACAATGAGCAGTTCTTC. Based on the CDR3 plus reference TRBV5-4 and TRBJ2-1, the full variable domain is ETGVTQSPTHLIKTRGQQVTLRCSSQSGHNTVSWYQQALGQGPQFIFQYYREEENGRGNFPPRFSGLQFPNYSSELNVNALELDDSALYLCASRSGTANYGYNEQFFGPGTRLTVL.

CDR3 coding DNA: TGTGCCAGCAGCCCTTACAGCGGGAACACCATATATTTT. Amino acid sequence: CASSPYSGNTIYF. This chain joins TRBV7-6 and TRBJ1-3; D remains ambiguous. Trimming pared 5 bases from V and 7 bases from J, leaving 12 bases between. The CDR3 has 13 amino acids. Germline CDR1 is SGHVS and CDR2 is FNYEAQ.

The rearrangement joins TRBV20-1 to TRBJ1-2, with 7 bases identical to TRBD1. The CDR3 has 14 amino acids. J lost 2 bases, V lost 5 bases, and 8 bases had no gene match. Germline V gene data show CDR1 as DFQATT and CDR2 as SNEGSKA (reference sequence). This CDR3 reads CSASVGTVNYGYTF. The CDR3 DNA sequence: TGCAGTGCTTCCGTTGGGACAGTCAACTATGGCTACACCTTC.

About this clonotype itself: A much larger clonotype is one base distant, so this may be a read error. The chain recombines TRBV20-1 with TRBJ2-5, with 7 nucleotides matching TRBD1. The CDR3 has 13 amino acids. The V gene's germline CDR1 is DFQATT and CDR2 SNEGSKA (reference sequence). CDR3 sequence: CSATTGRQETRYF. The DNA of the CDR3 is TGCAGTGCAACGACAGGGCGTCAAGAGACCCGGTACTTC.

A word on this clonotype: Lacking the conserved final phenylalanine or tryptophan, this CDR3 likely reflects a read error. This sequence joins TRBV7-8 and TRBJ2-1; 10 nucleotides align to TRBD2. The V segment lost 8 bases and the J segment 6 bases; nucleotides outside the gene matches: 10. Germline CDR1 and CDR2: SGHVS and FQNEAQ. The CDR3 runs to 15 residues. The CDR3 is CASSPPLAGSNEQFS. DNA for the CDR3: TGTGCCAGCTCACCCCCACTAGCGGGGAGCAATGAGCAGTTCTCC.

The chain has TRBV24-1 and TRBJ1-2, with D uncertain. This CDR3 comprises 11 residues. Germline V CDR1 and CDR2: KGHDR, SFDVKD. V was cut by 4 bases and J by 5 bases, with 4 bases left in between. CDR3 in DNA: TGTGCCACCAGTGACCGTTATGGCTACACCTTC. This gives the protein CATSDRYGYTF.

About this clonotype itself: This may stem from a read error, because a much larger clone lies one nucleotide away. V gene TRBV6-2 or TRBV6-3 combines with J gene TRBJ2-1, with 9 bases matching TRBD1. Germline V lookup: CDR1 MNHEY, CDR2 SVGEGT. The CDR3 loop spans 14 amino acids. The CDR3 protein is CASSPRDRENDQFF. As DNA, the CDR3 is TGTGCCAGCAGCCCCCGGGACAGGGAAAATGATCAGTTCTTC.

The rearrangement links TRBV2 to TRBJ1-3; the match to TRBD1 covers 11 bases. V lost 6 bases to trimming and J lost 3 bases; unmatched junction nucleotides: 4. The CDR3 runs to 15 residues. The V gene's germline CDR1 is SNHLY and CDR2 FYNNEI. The CDR3 bases are TGTGCCAGCAGAGGACAGGGGGCGGATGGAAACACCATATATTTT. This translates into CASRGQGADGNTIYF.

J is TRBJ2-7 and V is TRBV15; TRBD2 matches 7 bases. Looked up from germline, CDR1 is LNHNV and CDR2 is YYDKDF (reference sequence). The V and J ends lost 10 bases and 5 bases, in that order; junction bases with no gene match: 14. The CDR3 has 14 residues. CDR3 bases: TGTGCCAGCAGTGAGGGACTCCGGGGGGACGAGCAGTACTTC. It is translated as CASSEGLRGDEQYF.

This clonotype was counted at least ten times. The chain couples TRBV15 to TRBJ2-5; D possibly corresponds to TRBD2 (7 bases). V dropped 6 bases and J dropped 1 base, with 15 bases sitting between them. Germline loops: CDR1 LNHNV, CDR2 YYDKDF (reference sequence). CDR3 length equals 15 residues. The CDR3 reads CATSPRGGAQETQYF. The CDR3 DNA reads as TGTGCCACCAGTCCCAGGGGAGGGGCCCAAGAGACCCAGTACTTC.

The V call is TRBV7-9, the J call TRBJ1-2; the D gene is possibly TRBD1 (5 bases). Trimming took 5 bases from V and 3 from J, leaving 16 bases between them. This CDR3 is built from 15 residues. From germline, CDR1 is SEHNR and CDR2 FQNEAQ (reference sequence). CDR3 sequence reads: CASSQTVPLDYGYTF. CDR3 nucleotide sequence: TGTGCCAGCAGCCAGACAGTCCCTTTGGACTATGGCTACACCTTC. Using reference TRBV7-9 and TRBJ1-2 for the parts outside the CDR3, the full variable domain is DTGVSQNPRHKITKRGQNVTFRCDPISEHNRLYWYRQTLGQGPEFLTYFQNEAQLEKSRLLSDRFSAERPKGSFSTLEIQRTEQGDSAMYLCASSQTVPLDYGYTFGSGTRLTVV.

This chain joins TRBV7-6 and TRBJ1-5, with 8 bases fitting TRBD1. The ends lost 3 bases at V and 5 bases at J; junction bases unmatched: 6. The CDR3 contains 15 residues. Per the germline V gene, CDR1 is SGHVS and CDR2 is FNYEAQ. The CDR3 coding sequence is TGTGCCAGCAGCTTTACCAGGGGGCTTGATCAGCCCCAGCATTTT. Translating gives CASSFTRGLDQPQHF.

The genes are TRBV30 and TRBJ1-2, with D tentatively TRBD1 (6 bases). Per the germline V gene, CDR1 is GTSNPN and CDR2 is SVGIG (reference sequence). This CDR3 region has 15 residues. Trimming took 1 base from V and 11 from J, leaving 23 bases between them. The CDR3 sequence is CAWSDTGTRAVRYTF. The CDR3 coding sequence is TGTGCCTGGAGTGACACCGGGACAAGAGCTGTGCGGTACACCTTC.

This clonotype was recorded many times. The chain combines TRBV27 with TRBJ2-5; TRBD1 agrees at 12 bases. CDR3 length: 14 amino acids. Losses at the gene ends were 5 bases for V and 7 bases for J; bases not matched to a gene: 5. Germline V lookup: CDR1 MNHEY, CDR2 SMNVEV (reference sequence). The CDR3 sequence is CASSEGQGARTQYF. CDR3 coding DNA: TGTGCCAGCAGTGAGGGACAGGGGGCGCGGACCCAGTACTTC.

This clonotype was picked up a small number of times. This chain uses TRBV10-2 with TRBJ2-1, with 9 bases that match TRBD2. Germline assignment: CDR1 WSHSY and CDR2 SAAADI. CDR3 length equals 16 residues. V shed 2 bases, J shed 7 bases, and the junction held 9 bases outside the gene matches. This chain's CDR3 is CASSETLGGGANEQFF. The CDR3 nucleotides read TGCGCCAGCAGTGAGACTTTAGGCGGGGGGGCGAATGAGCAGTTCTTC.

V and J are TRBV5-1 and TRBJ2-5; D perhaps matches TRBD2 (5 bases). Germline V gene sequence: CDR1 SGHRS, CDR2 YFSETQ. Trimming removed 6 bases from V and 5 bases from J, with 11 bases in between. The CDR3 loop spans 12 amino acids. CDR3: CASTLPGETQYF. The CDR3 bases are TGCGCCAGCACCCTCCCGGGGGAGACCCAGTACTTC. Variable domain in full (rest from reference TRBV5-1 and TRBJ2-5): KAGVTQTPRYLIKTRGQQVTLSCSPISGHRSVSWYQQTPGQGLQFLFEYFSETQRNKGNFPGRFSGRQFSNSRSEMNVSTLELGDSALYLCASTLPGETQYFGPGTRLLVL.

This clonotype was observed a single time. The chain carries TRBV5-1 and TRBJ2-3; maybe TRBD2 (8 bases). V gave up 5 bases and J gave up 11 bases, with 15 bases separating them. Germline CDR1 is SGHRS and CDR2 is YFSETQ. The CDR3 spans 12 residues. The CDR3 protein is CASRRGGTEQYF. DNA of the CDR3: TGCGCCAGCAGACGGGGGGGGACAGAGCAGTATTTT.

This rearrangement joins TRBV7-9 to TRBJ2-1, with 11 bases aligning to TRBD2. J was trimmed by 3 bases and V by 3 bases; bases with no gene match: 7. Germline V gene sequence: CDR1 SEHNR, CDR2 FQNEAQ (reference sequence). The CDR3 is made up of 17 amino acids. The CDR3: CASSLQASGGSYNEQFF. CDR3 bases: TGTGCCAGCAGCTTGCAGGCTAGCGGGGGGAGCTACAATGAGCAGTTCTTC.